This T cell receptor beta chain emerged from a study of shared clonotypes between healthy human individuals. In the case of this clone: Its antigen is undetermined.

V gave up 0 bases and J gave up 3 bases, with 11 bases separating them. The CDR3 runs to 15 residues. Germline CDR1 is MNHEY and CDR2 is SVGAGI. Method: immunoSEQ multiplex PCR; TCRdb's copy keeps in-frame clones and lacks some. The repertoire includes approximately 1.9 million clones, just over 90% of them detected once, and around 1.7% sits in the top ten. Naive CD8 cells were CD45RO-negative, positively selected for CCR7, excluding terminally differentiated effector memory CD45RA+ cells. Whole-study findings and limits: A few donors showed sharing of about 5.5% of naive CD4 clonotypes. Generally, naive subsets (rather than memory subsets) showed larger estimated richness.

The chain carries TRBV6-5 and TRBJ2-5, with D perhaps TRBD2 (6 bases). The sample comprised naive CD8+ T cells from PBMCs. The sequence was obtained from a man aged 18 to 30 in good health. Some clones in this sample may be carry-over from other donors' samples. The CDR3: CASSYSPGVKETQYF. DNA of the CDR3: TGTGCCAGCAGTTACTCTCCGGGGGTGAAAGAGACCCAGTACTTC.